What follows are 8 T cell receptor beta chains derived from one specimen sequenced in a study of shared clonotypes between healthy human individuals. Data came from immunoSEQ multiplex PCR; TCRdb stores just in-frame clones and leaves some out. The repertoire includes fewer than 600,000 clones, roughly three quarters of them detected once, and more than 10% sits in the top ten. Sequenced input: PBMCs. These receptors originate from a woman aged 40 to 49 in good health. Some clones in this sample may be carry-over from other donors' samples.

Of note for this clone: A read error may explain this, as a much larger clone is one base away. The V gene is TRBV28, the J gene TRBJ2-7; D could derive from TRBD1 or TRBD2 (5 bases each). The germline V gene encodes CDR1 MDHEN and CDR2 SYDVKM. This CDR3 has 13 amino acids. Trimming removed 8 bases from V and 8 bases from J, with 19 bases in between. The CDR3: CASRRGRQYKQYF. DNA of the CDR3: TGTGCCAGCCGCCGGGGCAGGCAGTACAAGCAGTACTTC.

This chain connects TRBV27 to TRBJ1-1, with 8 bases aligning to TRBD1. Per germline, CDR1 MNHEY and CDR2 SMNVEV (reference sequence). The length of the CDR3 is 17 residues. Trimming took 1 base from V and 0 from J; bases not matched to a gene: 7. The CDR3 DNA reads TGTGCCAGCAGTTTATTAGGACAGGGCTCGATGAACACTGAAGCTTTCTTT. Translated: CASSLLGQGSMNTEAFF.

This rearrangement joins TRBV10-2 to TRBJ2-1; D may be TRBD1 (5 bases). The CDR3 length is 13 residues. V gave up 8 bases and J gave up 8 bases, with 16 bases separating them. Germline-derived CDR1 and CDR2 are WSHSY and SAAADI. The CDR3 protein is CASETRGKDEQFF. CDR3 nucleotide sequence: TGCGCCAGCGAAACAAGGGGAAAGGATGAGCAGTTCTTC.

This clone turned up a few times. The chain has TRBV15 and TRBJ2-5, with D hard to call. CDR1 is LNHNV and CDR2 is YYDKDF in the germline V gene (reference sequence). Trimming took off 2 bases at V and 6 bases at J, with 16 bases between the two ends. This CDR3 spans 15 amino acids. In nucleotides, the CDR3 is TGTGCCACCAGCAGAACCGGGCCAGAGGCGCAGACCCAGTACTTC. Its protein is CATSRTGPEAQTQYF.

The rearrangement uses TRBV9 and TRBJ1-3; no reliable D call. Trimming left V 4 bases short and J 0 bases short, with 11 bases between. Germline CDR1 SGDLS, CDR2 YYNGEE. The CDR3 runs to 15 residues. CDR3 DNA: TGTGCCAGCAGCTTGGGGAGGATCTCTGGAAACACCATATATTTT. Translated, it gives CASSLGRISGNTIYF.

This clone was recorded many times. Different DNA sequences within this sample yield the same CDR3. V is TRBV6-4 and J is TRBJ2-3; either TRBD1 or TRBD2 may fit D (5 bases each). This CDR3 is 14 amino acids long. The V gene lost 5 bases and the J gene lost 0 bases, with 9 bases spanning the gap. Looked up from germline, CDR1 is MRHNA and CDR2 is SNTAGT. As DNA, the CDR3 is TGTGCCAGCAGTAAAGGGGAGAGCACAGATACGCAGTATTTT. It encodes CASSKGESTDTQYF.

In this sample, this clone turned up once. This sequence joins TRBV7-8 and TRBJ2-2; a possible D gene is TRBD2 (7 bases). CDR1 and CDR2 from the germline V gene are SGHVS and FQNEAQ. Trimming stripped 5 bases from V and 2 bases from J, with 18 bases between. The CDR3 contains 17 residues. CDR3 nucleotide sequence: TGTGCCAGCAGCCGGGACTCCGGGGGGACAAACACCGGGGAGCTGTTTTTT. This gives the protein CASSRDSGGTNTGELFF.

This clone was seen just once. The J gene is TRBJ1-2, the V gene TRBV28; the D is unclear. Germline V lookup: CDR1 MDHEN, CDR2 SYDVKM. The CDR3 contains 11 residues. The CDR3 reads CAGRGNYGYTF. In nucleotides, the CDR3 is TGTGCGGGCAGAGGGAACTATGGCTACACCTTC.